These 24 T cell receptor beta chains were all obtained from the same sample, sequenced in a study of T cells after yellow fever vaccination. TCRdb reanalysed the 5' RACE reads using MiXCR and keeps one entry per CDR3 protein. The table includes 150,000 to 200,000 distinct CDR3 sequences, approximately 6.2% detected once. Material: CD4+ T cells sorted from PBMCs, obtained on the day of the first yellow fever vaccination. All receptors derive from a man aged 18-30 years who received the YFV17D yellow fever vaccine.

This clonotype was counted between two and nine times. The CDR3 DNA reads TGCAGTGCCCCGAGGGGGAACACCGGGGAGCTGTTTTTT. Translation gives CSAPRGNTGELFF. The rearrangement uses TRBV20-1 and TRBJ2-2; D is perhaps TRBD1 or TRBD2 (5 bases each). This CDR3 is 13 amino acids long. Germline V lookup: CDR1 DFQATT, CDR2 SNEGSKA (reference sequence). V was clipped by 6 bases and J by 1 base, with 9 bases between them.

This clonotype was observed at least ten times. The chain couples TRBV7-8 to TRBJ2-4; 12 nucleotides agree with TRBD1. Trimming at V came to 3 bases and at J to 8 bases, leaving 5 bases not matched to a gene. In germline, CDR1 is SGHVS, CDR2 FQNEAQ. This CDR3 is built from 15 residues. The CDR3, as DNA: TGTGCCAGCAGCTTGCGGGGACAGGGGGCTGACATTCAGTACTTC. This translates into CASSLRGQGADIQYF.

This clonotype was seen more than once but under ten times. Possible read error: a much larger clone is one base away. J is TRBJ1-2 and V is TRBV7-2; TRBD1 aligns across 9 bases. The junction had 2 bases not matched to a gene; V was cut back by 6 bases and J by 3 bases. The CDR3 length is 13 residues. Germline CDR1 is SGHTA and CDR2 is FQGNSA. The DNA for the CDR3 is TGTGCCAGCAGGCGGGACAGGGACTATGGCTACACCTTC. As protein: CASRRDRDYGYTF.

The rearrangement joins TRBV29-1 to TRBJ2-1, with 10 positions matching TRBD1. The CDR3 sequence is 13 residues long. CDR1 and CDR2 (germline): SQVTM, ANQGSEA. The trim removed 6 bases at V and 7 bases at J, leaving 6 bases unmatched. The CDR3 DNA reads TGCAGCGTGTGGGGACAGGGGTCTAATGAGCAGTTCTTC. It specifies CSVWGQGSNEQFF.

This clonotype has a handful of counts. The chain recombines TRBV7-2 with TRBJ2-2, with no clear D. The CDR3 spans 15 residues. The germline V gene encodes CDR1 SGHTA and CDR2 FQGNSA. Between the trimmed V and J ends, which lost 5 bases and 6 bases, there was a span of 16 bases. The CDR3: CASSVPGRASGELFF. CDR3 sequence (DNA): TGTGCCAGCAGCGTGCCCGGGCGCGCATCCGGGGAGCTGTTTTTT. The full variable domain, completed using reference TRBV7-2 and TRBJ2-2, is GAGVSQSPSNKVTEKGKDVELRCDPISGHTALYWYRQSLGQGLEFLIYFQGNSAPDKSGLPSDRFSAERTGGSVSTLTIQRTQQEDSAVYLCASSVPGRASGELFFGEGSRLTVL.

This clonotype has ten or more counts. The genes are TRBV5-1 and TRBJ2-5, with 7 nucleotides matching TRBD1. V dropped 4 bases and J dropped 0; count of bases not matched to a gene: 6. This CDR3 has 15 amino acids. Germline CDR1 is SGHRS and CDR2 is YFSETQ. Written as DNA, the CDR3 is TGCGCCAGCAGCCGGAGACAGGGCGACCAAGAGACCCAGTACTTC. This translates into CASSRRQGDQETQYF.

This clonotype turned up a few times. The rearrangement joins TRBV6-6 to TRBJ1-1; 7 bases are a match to TRBD1. V shed 8 bases, J shed 1 base, and the junction held 4 bases outside the gene matches. Germline V gives CDR1 MNHNY, CDR2 SVGAGI (reference sequence). This CDR3 has 13 residues. The CDR3 DNA is TGTGCCAGCCAGGGACAGAGGAACACTGAAGCTTTCTTT. It is translated as CASQGQRNTEAFF.

This clonotype has at least ten counts. The chain joins TRBV5-6 to TRBJ1-3, with a tentative D call TRBD1 (6 bases). CDR1 SGHDT and CDR2 YYEEEE come from the germline V gene. Trimming pared 3 bases from V and 4 bases from J, leaving 14 bases between. The CDR3 runs to 15 residues. Written as DNA, the CDR3 is TGTGCCAGCAGCTCCGGCAGGGGCCGGGGAAACACCATATATTTT. Its protein product is CASSSGRGRGNTIYF.

This clonotype has a handful of counts. This sequence joins TRBV12-3 or TRBV12-4 and TRBJ2-4, with D perhaps being TRBD1 or TRBD2 (5 bases each). V lost 8 bases, J lost 6 bases, and 14 bases lay in between. This CDR3 comprises 13 residues. The CDR3 spells CASGSGGSNIQYF. Written as DNA, the CDR3 is TGTGCCAGCGGATCTGGGGGATCAAACATTCAGTACTTC.

This chain links TRBV20-1 with TRBJ2-3; D gene unclear. This CDR3 is built from 15 residues. The germline V gene encodes CDR1 DFQATT and CDR2 SNEGSKA (reference sequence). Deletions cut 6 bases from V and 2 bases from J, with 18 bases between. In nucleotides, the CDR3 is TGCAGTGCCCCCACCCCCTCGGGTTCCACAGATACGCAGTATTTT. Its translation is CSAPTPSGSTDTQYF.

This clonotype was seen at least ten times. This rearrangement joins TRBV10-3 to TRBJ1-1; D remains unclear. The length of the CDR3 is 15 residues. CDR1 and CDR2 (germline): ENHRY, SYGVKD. V shed 7 bases and J shed 2 bases, with 17 bases lying between them. In nucleotides, the CDR3 is TGTGCCATCACTCCTAGTTTCGCCGGTAACACTGAAGCTTTCTTT. Protein product: CAITPSFAGNTEAFF.

The sample holds many counts of this clonotype. CDR3 nucleotide sequence: TGTGCCAGCTATAATCGGGGAGGAGAGACCCAGTACTTC. Protein sequence: CASYNRGGETQYF. This chain uses TRBV12-3 or TRBV12-4 with TRBJ2-5; maybe TRBD2 (6 bases). The CDR3 consists of 13 residues. Trimming stripped 8 bases from V and 4 bases from J, with 14 bases between.

This clonotype was found many times. The chain couples TRBV5-1 to TRBJ2-5, with D uncertain. The CDR3 consists of 13 residues. Germline assignment: CDR1 SGHRS and CDR2 YFSETQ. V dropped 4 bases and J dropped 5 bases, with 12 bases sitting between them. CDR3 protein: CASSRMRSETQYF. The CDR3 coding sequence is TGCGCCAGCAGCCGGATGAGGTCGGAGACCCAGTACTTC.

This clonotype was detected many times. The J gene is TRBJ2-6, the V gene TRBV20-1; D remains ambiguous. The CDR3 loop spans 14 amino acids. V lost 4 bases and J lost 4, with 11 bases in between. Germline CDR1 reads DFQATT; CDR2 reads SNEGSKA (reference sequence). The CDR3 sequence is CSATDMTGANVLTF. Written as DNA, the CDR3 is TGCAGTGCTACTGACATGACAGGGGCCAACGTCCTGACTTTC.

This clonotype has ten or more counts. The chain uses TRBV4-3 and TRBJ1-6, with no clear D. Between the trimmed V and J ends, which lost 0 bases and 8 bases, there was a span of 8 bases. This CDR3 has 14 residues. Per the germline V gene, CDR1 is LGHNA and CDR2 is YSLEER. The CDR3, as DNA: TGCGCCAGCAGCCAAGACTGGGCGGATTCACCCCTCCACTTT. Translated: CASSQDWADSPLHF.

The rearrangement links TRBV11-1 to TRBJ2-1, with D unresolved. The CDR3 extends over 14 amino acids. Germline CDR1 SGHAT, CDR2 FQDESV (reference sequence). The ends were cut back, 1 base at V and 2 bases at J, with 6 bases in the middle. This CDR3 is CASSLEPTYNEQFF. The CDR3 nucleotides are TGTGCCAGCAGCTTAGAGCCAACCTACAATGAGCAGTTCTTC.

A remark on this clonotype: A junction boundary mismatches the germline segment, possibly from a read error. The V call is TRBV7-2, the J call TRBJ2-5, with 16 bases matching TRBD2. The CDR3 has 16 residues. The germline V gene has CDR1 SGHTA and CDR2 FQGNSA. CDR3 amino acids: CANSLGLAGGRETQYF. The CDR3 DNA reads as TGTGCCAACAGCTTGGGACTAGCGGGGGGGCGAGAGACCCAGTACTTC.

This clonotype has more than one count but fewer than ten. The chain has TRBV10-3 and TRBJ2-6; 9 bases agree with TRBD1. The CDR3 totals 16 residues. Per germline, CDR1 ENHRY and CDR2 SYGVKD. The junction had 7 bases not matched to a gene; V was cut back by 10 bases and J by 0 bases. The CDR3 protein is CATSGQGHSGANVLTF. The CDR3 DNA reads as TGTGCCACTTCGGGACAGGGTCACTCTGGGGCCAACGTCCTGACTTTC.

This clonotype was seen ten or more times. The rearrangement links TRBV7-9 to TRBJ1-1; D is undetermined. Trimming shortened V by 1 base and J by 8 bases, and 20 bases separated the two germline ends. CDR1 and CDR2 (germline): SEHNR, FQNEAQ (reference sequence). The CDR3 runs 16 residues. CDR3 amino acids: CASSLDLGVSRPEAFF. CDR3 coding DNA: TGTGCCAGCAGCTTAGATCTTGGGGTTAGCAGACCAGAAGCTTTCTTT.

This clonotype was seen ten or more times. J is TRBJ2-3 and V is TRBV5-1; D may correspond to TRBD1 or TRBD2 (5 bases each). The CDR3 runs to 16 residues. The V end was cut by 3 bases, the J end by 0 bases, with 14 bases between. Germline loops: CDR1 SGHRS, CDR2 YFSETQ. This chain's CDR3 is CASSSGSGPSTDTQYF. The CDR3 DNA reads TGCGCCAGCAGCTCCGGCTCGGGGCCTAGCACAGATACGCAGTATTTT. Full variable domain (rest looked up from reference TRBV5-1 and TRBJ2-3): KAGVTQTPRYLIKTRGQQVTLSCSPISGHRSVSWYQQTPGQGLQFLFEYFSETQRNKGNFPGRFSGRQFSNSRSEMNVSTLELGDSALYLCASSSGSGPSTDTQYFGPGTRLTVL.

This clonotype was seen more than once but under ten times. This chain uses TRBV6-2 or TRBV6-3 with TRBJ2-3, with D unclear. The CDR3 runs to 12 residues. Germline V gene sequence: CDR1 MNHEY, CDR2 SVGEGT. V gave up 8 bases and J gave up 9 bases, with 15 bases separating them. In nucleotides, the CDR3 is TGTGCCAGCCGACCTTCGGTGGCCACGCAGTATTTT. It yields the protein CASRPSVATQYF.

This clonotype has at least ten counts. The chain recombines TRBV5-1 with TRBJ1-2; TRBD1 matches 9 bases. The CDR3 extends over 13 amino acids. Germline assignment: CDR1 SGHRS and CDR2 YFSETQ. V trimming: 4 bases; J trimming: 7 bases; junction bases outside the gene matches: 5. The CDR3 coding sequence is TGCGCCAGCAGCCCGGGACAGGGTGGTGGCTACACCTTC. This gives the protein CASSPGQGGGYTF.

The table lists this clonotype with a few counts. J is TRBJ2-3 and V is TRBV20-1, with TRBD2 identical over 8 bases. There are 13 residues in the CDR3. Trimming took 8 bases from V and 5 from J; bases not matched to a gene: 9. Looked up from germline, CDR1 is DFQATT and CDR2 is SNEGSKA (reference sequence). The CDR3 loop is CSRAGGMGDTQYF. CDR3 DNA sequence: TGCAGTCGGGCGGGGGGAATGGGAGATACGCAGTATTTT.

The gene calls are TRBV2 and TRBJ2-2, with a possible D match to TRBD2 (6 bases). The CDR3 contains 14 residues. CDR1 is SNHLY, CDR2 FYNNEI, per germline. Trimming took 6 bases from V and 0 from J, leaving 8 bases between them. The CDR3 sequence: CASRWDSNTGELFF. In nucleotides, the CDR3 is TGTGCCAGCAGGTGGGACTCGAACACCGGGGAGCTGTTTTTT.